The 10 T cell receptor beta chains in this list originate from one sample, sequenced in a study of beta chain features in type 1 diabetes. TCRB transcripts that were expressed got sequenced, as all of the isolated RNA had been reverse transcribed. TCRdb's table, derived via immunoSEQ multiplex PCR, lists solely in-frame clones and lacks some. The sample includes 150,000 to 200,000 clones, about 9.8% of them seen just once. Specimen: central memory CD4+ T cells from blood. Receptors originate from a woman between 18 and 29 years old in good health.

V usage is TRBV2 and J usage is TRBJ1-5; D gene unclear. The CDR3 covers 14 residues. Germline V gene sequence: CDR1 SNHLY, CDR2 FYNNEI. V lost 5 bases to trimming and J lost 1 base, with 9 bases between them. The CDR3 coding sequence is TGTGCCAGCAGTACCGACACCAGCAATCAGCCCCAGCATTTT. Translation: CASSTDTSNQPQHF.

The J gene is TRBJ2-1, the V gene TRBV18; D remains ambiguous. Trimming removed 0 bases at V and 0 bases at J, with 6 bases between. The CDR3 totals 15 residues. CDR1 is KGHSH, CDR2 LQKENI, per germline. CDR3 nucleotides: TGTGCCAGCTCACCACCGCTGAGCTCCTACAATGAGCAGTTCTTC. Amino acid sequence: CASSPPLSSYNEQFF. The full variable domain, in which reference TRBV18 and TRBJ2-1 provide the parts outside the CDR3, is NAGVMQNPRHLVRRRGQEARLRCSPMKGHSHVYWYRQLPEEGLKFMVYLQKENIIDESGMPKERFSAEFPKEGPSILRIQQVVRGDSAAYFCASSPPLSSYNEQFFGPGTRLTVL.

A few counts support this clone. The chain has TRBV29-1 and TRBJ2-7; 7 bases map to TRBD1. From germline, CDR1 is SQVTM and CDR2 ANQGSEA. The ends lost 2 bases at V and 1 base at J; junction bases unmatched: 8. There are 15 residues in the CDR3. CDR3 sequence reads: CSVERGPSGSYEQYF. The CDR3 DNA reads TGCAGCGTTGAAAGGGGGCCCAGCGGTTCCTACGAGCAGTACTTC.

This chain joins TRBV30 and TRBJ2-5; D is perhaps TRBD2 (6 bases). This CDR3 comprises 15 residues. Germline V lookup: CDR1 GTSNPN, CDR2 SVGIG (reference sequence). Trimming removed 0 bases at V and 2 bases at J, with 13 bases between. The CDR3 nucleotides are TGTGCCTGGAGTGTAAGGCGGGGTTGGCAAGAGACCCAGTACTTC. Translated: CAWSVRRGWQETQYF.

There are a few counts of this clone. As DNA, the CDR3 is TGCGCCAGCAGCCAAGAAGGCTTAGGGACAGGGATGATCTCTGGAAACACCATATATTTT. Encoded protein: CASSQEGLGTGMISGNTIYF. V and J are TRBV4-1 and TRBJ1-3, with 9 bases identical to TRBD1. Germline V gene data show CDR1 as MGHRA and CDR2 as YSYEKL. CDR3 length equals 20 residues. V lost 0 bases and J lost 0; bases outside the gene matches: 12.

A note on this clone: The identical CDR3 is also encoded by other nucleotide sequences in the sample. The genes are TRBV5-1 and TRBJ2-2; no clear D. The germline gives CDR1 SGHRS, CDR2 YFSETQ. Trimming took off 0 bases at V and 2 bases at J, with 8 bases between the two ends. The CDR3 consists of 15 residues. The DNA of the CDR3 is TGCGCCAGCAGCTTGGGAGGAGCTAACACCGGGGAGCTGTTTTTT. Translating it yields CASSLGGANTGELFF.

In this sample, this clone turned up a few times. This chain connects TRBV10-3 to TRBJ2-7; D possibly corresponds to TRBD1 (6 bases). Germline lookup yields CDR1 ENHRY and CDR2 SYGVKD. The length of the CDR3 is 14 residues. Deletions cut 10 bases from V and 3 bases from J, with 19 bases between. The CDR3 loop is CATQQGPGDYEQYF. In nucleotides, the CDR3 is TGTGCCACGCAACAGGGTCCTGGAGACTACGAGCAGTACTTC.

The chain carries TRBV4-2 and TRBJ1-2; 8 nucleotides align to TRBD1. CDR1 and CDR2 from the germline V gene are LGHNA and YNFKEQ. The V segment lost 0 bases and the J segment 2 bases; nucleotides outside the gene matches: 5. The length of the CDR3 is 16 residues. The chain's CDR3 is CASSQEYRTGNYGYTF. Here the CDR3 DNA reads TGTGCCAGCAGCCAAGAGTATAGGACAGGGAACTATGGCTACACCTTC.

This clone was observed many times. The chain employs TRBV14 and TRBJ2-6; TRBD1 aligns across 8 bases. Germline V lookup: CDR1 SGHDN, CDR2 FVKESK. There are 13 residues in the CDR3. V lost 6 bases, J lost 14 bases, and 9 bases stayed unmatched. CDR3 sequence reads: CASRRQTGDILTF. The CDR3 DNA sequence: TGTGCCAGCAGGCGCCAGACAGGGGATATCCTGACTTTC.

Here the CDR3 reads CASSFWLAEETQYF. CDR3 bases: TGTGCCAGCAGCTTCTGGCTAGCGGAAGAGACCCAGTACTTC. The chain joins TRBV7-2 to TRBJ2-5; 7 positions match TRBD2. The CDR3 is 14 amino acids. After removal of 3 bases from V and 3 bases from J, the junction contained 4 bases not matched to a gene. Germline values: CDR1 SGHTA, CDR2 FQGNSA.